The 20 T cell receptor beta chains below come from one sample, sequenced in a study of blood T cell repertoires in COVID-19. Assay used: immunoSEQ multiplex PCR; TCRdb lists only in-frame clones, some missing. The sample has 110,000 to 150,000 clones, roughly 88% seen once. Material: peripheral blood. The receptors here all came from a woman aged 55-70 years with acute or convalescent COVID-19.

V is TRBV25-1 and J is TRBJ1-2; D gene ambiguous. V lost 8 bases, J lost 4 bases, and 11 bases lay in between. The CDR3 is 12 residues long. CDR1 is MGHDK, CDR2 SYGVNS, per germline. The CDR3 loop is CASAQTGYGYTF. Here the CDR3 DNA reads TGTGCCAGCGCACAGACCGGCTATGGCTACACCTTC.

The chain joins TRBV18 to TRBJ2-1, with TRBD1 matching over 7 bases. This CDR3 contains 15 residues. Germline CDR1 reads KGHSH; CDR2 reads LQKENI. V trimming: 3 bases; J trimming: 4 bases; junction bases outside the gene matches: 6. In nucleotides, the CDR3 is TGTGCCAGCTCACCCGACAGGGAGCTATACAATGAGCAGTTCTTC. Amino acids: CASSPDRELYNEQFF.

This sequence joins TRBV10-3 and TRBJ1-3; maybe TRBD1 (6 bases). Germline-derived CDR1 and CDR2 are ENHRY and SYGVKD. The CDR3 runs 16 residues. Trimming took 4 bases from V and 0 from J, leaving 13 bases between them. CDR3 region: CAISGGQQVSGNTIYF. CDR3 in DNA: TGTGCCATCAGTGGAGGACAGCAAGTCTCTGGAAACACCATATATTTT.

The V and J genes are TRBV5-1 and TRBJ1-2; 8 bases align to TRBD1. This CDR3 comprises 13 residues. Germline CDR1 is SGHRS and CDR2 is YFSETQ. V shed 4 bases and J 8 bases; nucleotides not matched to a gene: 7. As DNA, the CDR3 is TGCGCCAGCAGCGAGGACAGGGAGAGAGGCTACACCTTC. This gives the protein CASSEDRERGYTF.

V gene TRBV29-1 combines with J gene TRBJ1-4; D uncertain. V was trimmed by 6 bases and J by 4 bases, leaving 6 bases between them. The CDR3 sequence is 11 residues long. Germline V gives CDR1 SQVTM, CDR2 ANQGSEA. For the CDR3, the DNA is TGCAGCGTGAACAGTAATGAAAAACTGTTTTTT. Encoded protein: CSVNSNEKLFF.

The V and J genes are TRBV7-3 and TRBJ2-2; 9 bases match TRBD1. CDR3 length: 16 residues. Germline trimming cut 2 bases from V and 8 bases from J; bases unmatched to any gene: 9. The V gene's germline CDR1 is SGHTA and CDR2 FQGTGA. The CDR3, as DNA: TGTGCCAGCAGCTTACGGACAGGGGCCCCATCGGGGGAGCTGTTTTTT. Translated: CASSLRTGAPSGELFF.

The V call is TRBV7-3, the J call TRBJ2-1; 9 nucleotides line up with TRBD1. This CDR3 is 14 amino acids long. J lost 7 bases, V lost 5 bases, and 6 bases had no gene match. Germline CDR1 reads SGHTA; CDR2 reads FQGTGA. The CDR3, as DNA: TGTGCCAGCAGCCCCCGGGACAGGGAAAATGAGCAGTTCTTC. Protein: CASSPRDRENEQFF.

The chain uses TRBV27 and TRBJ1-1; TRBD1 agrees at 7 bases. The CDR3 is 14 amino acids. Germline V gene data show CDR1 as MNHEY and CDR2 as SMNVEV (reference sequence). Trimming took 6 bases from V and 4 from J; bases not matched to a gene: 8. The CDR3 loop is CASRGRGLVTEAFF. In nucleotides, the CDR3 is TGTGCCAGCAGGGGTAGGGGGCTTGTCACTGAAGCTTTCTTT.

The chain links TRBV27 to TRBJ1-1; 12 bases match TRBD1. CDR1 and CDR2 from the germline V gene are MNHEY and SMNVEV (reference sequence). The CDR3 is made up of 16 amino acids. J was trimmed by 0 bases and V by 6 bases; bases with no gene match: 5. Here the CDR3 DNA reads TGTGCCAGCAGAACCGGGACAGGGGGCATGAACACTGAAGCTTTCTTT. Residues: CASRTGTGGMNTEAFF.

This clone came up a few times. The CDR3 DNA reads TGTGCCATCAGTGCCCCGGGACAGGGGAACTATGGCTACACCTTC. Translation gives CAISAPGQGNYGYTF. V usage is TRBV10-3 and J usage is TRBJ1-2, with 10 bases lining up with TRBD1. The CDR3 contains 15 residues. The J segment lost 2 bases and the V segment lost 4 bases, leaving 4 bases of the junction unmatched. The germline V gene has CDR1 ENHRY and CDR2 SYGVKD.

The V call is TRBV4-3, the J call TRBJ2-2, with D possibly being TRBD2 (6 bases). There are 18 residues in the CDR3. Germline V gene lookup returns CDR1 LGHNA and CDR2 YSLEER. Trimming removed 0 bases at V and 2 bases at J, with 16 bases between. The CDR3 sequence: CASSQEFGGGLNTGELFF. The CDR3 DNA reads TGCGCCAGCAGCCAAGAATTCGGAGGCGGACTAAACACCGGGGAGCTGTTTTTT.

V and J are TRBV6-5 and TRBJ1-6; the D is unclear. Per the germline V gene, CDR1 is MNHEY and CDR2 is SVGAGI. This CDR3 is 13 amino acids long. The ends were cut back, 6 bases at V and 7 bases at J, with 10 bases in the middle. The CDR3 sequence: CASRPQINSPLHF. The CDR3 DNA sequence: TGTGCCAGCAGGCCACAGATAAATTCACCCCTCCACTTT.

In this sample, this clone turned up a few times. The V gene is TRBV20-1, the J gene TRBJ2-7; 11 nucleotides line up with TRBD1. There are 15 residues in the CDR3. V was clipped by 3 bases and J by 2 bases; unmatched bases: 6. Per the germline V gene, CDR1 is DFQATT and CDR2 is SNEGSKA (reference sequence). DNA of the CDR3: TGCAGTGCTAGTCGCCCGGGACAGGGGGCCTACGAGCAGTACTTC. Its translation is CSASRPGQGAYEQYF.

For this clone: One end of the junction fails to match germline, which may point to a read error. The CDR3 DNA reads TGTGCCAGCAGCATAGACAGGAACACCGGGGAGCTGTTTTTT. Its translation: CASSIDRNTGELFF. This chain links TRBV11-3 with TRBJ2-2, with TRBD1 as a possible D gene (5 bases). The CDR3 spans 14 residues. The germline gives CDR1 SGHNT, CDR2 YENEEA. The full variable domain, completed using reference TRBV11-3 and TRBJ2-2, is EAGVVQSPRYKIIEKKQPVAFWCNPISGHNTLYWYLQNLGQGPELLIRYENEEAVDDSQLPKDRFSAERLKGVDSTLKIQPAELGDSAVYLCASSIDRNTGELFFGEGSRLTVL.

V gene TRBV7-8 combines with J gene TRBJ2-1, with TRBD2 matching over 7 bases. Germline V lookup: CDR1 SGHVS, CDR2 FQNEAQ. This CDR3 contains 18 residues. Trimming at V came to 5 bases and at J to 1 base, leaving 14 bases not matched to a gene. CDR3 in amino acids: CASSLRLRLAGSYNEQFF. CDR3 DNA: TGTGCCAGCAGCCTGAGACTCCGACTAGCAGGTTCCTACAATGAGCAGTTCTTC.

The genes are TRBV9 and TRBJ1-6, with TRBD1 matching over 9 bases. CDR1 and CDR2 from the germline V gene are SGDLS and YYNGEE. The CDR3 length is 16 residues. V trimming: 3 bases; J trimming: 7 bases; junction bases outside the gene matches: 8. CDR3 loop: CASSAQYGTGNSPLHF. In nucleotides, the CDR3 is TGTGCCAGCAGCGCCCAGTACGGGACAGGGAATTCACCCCTCCACTTT.

This sequence joins TRBV24-1 and TRBJ2-3; 7 bases agree with TRBD1. Losses at the gene ends were 9 bases for V and 2 bases for J; bases not matched to a gene: 7. CDR3 length equals 14 residues. The germline gives CDR1 KGHDR, CDR2 SFDVKD. Here the CDR3 reads CATDGTDNTDTQYF. In DNA form, the CDR3 reads TGTGCCACCGATGGGACAGATAACACAGATACGCAGTATTTT.

The chain is built from TRBV11-2 and TRBJ1-2, with D possibly being TRBD1 (6 bases). The ends were cut back, 2 bases at V and 1 base at J, with 14 bases in the middle. The CDR3 covers 16 residues. CDR1 and CDR2 from the germline V gene are SGHAT and FQNNGV. The CDR3 nucleotides read TGTGCCAGCAGCTTAAGCCCGGAACAGGGTAACTATGGCTACACCTTC. Its protein is CASSLSPEQGNYGYTF. Based on the CDR3 plus reference TRBV11-2 and TRBJ1-2, the full variable domain is EAGVAQSPRYKIIEKRQSVAFWCNPISGHATLYWYQQILGQGPKLLIQFQNNGVVDDSQLPKDRFSAERLKGVDSTLKIQPAKLEDSAVYLCASSLSPEQGNYGYTFGSGTRLTVV.

V and J are TRBV28 and TRBJ2-2; 7 nucleotides line up with TRBD1. This CDR3 has 17 amino acids. V was clipped by 2 bases and J by 3 bases; unmatched bases: 9. CDR1 is MDHEN, CDR2 SYDVKM, per germline. The CDR3 sequence: CASSLQGRGSYTGELFF. The CDR3 DNA follows: TGTGCCAGCAGTTTACAGGGCAGGGGGAGTTACACCGGGGAGCTGTTTTTT.

This chain joins TRBV5-1 and TRBJ1-2; possible D gene TRBD1, 5 bases. Germline V lookup: CDR1 SGHRS, CDR2 YFSETQ. The CDR3 consists of 14 residues. V lost 3 bases and J 8 bases, leaving 17 bases between the germline ends. In DNA form, the CDR3 reads TGCGCCAGCAGCTCGGCAGGGAACTCTGAGGGCTACACCTTC. Translating gives CASSSAGNSEGYTF.